This passage covers 26 T cell receptor beta chains from one sample sequenced in a study of control samples from healthy donors and cancer patients. Produced via immunoSEQ multiplex PCR; TCRdb's table is partial and in-frame only. The repertoire has about 49,000 clones, approximately 83% of them found once; the top ten carry less than 3.5%. Sequencing was performed on PBMCs. All receptors derive from a woman in her forties or fifties with lung cancer.

The V call is TRBV9, the J call TRBJ2-7; TRBD1 matches 8 bases. Germline V gives CDR1 SGDLS, CDR2 YYNGEE. V shed 0 bases and J 6 bases; nucleotides not matched to a gene: 11. The CDR3 spans 16 residues. This CDR3 reads CASSVGTGTGGREQYF. Here the CDR3 DNA reads TGTGCCAGCAGCGTAGGGACGGGGACAGGTGGTCGCGAGCAGTACTTC.

The V gene is TRBV6-2 or TRBV6-3, the J gene TRBJ1-6, with D maybe TRBD1 (5 bases). The germline CDR1 and CDR2 sequences are MNHEY and SVGEGT. V lost 2 bases, J lost 7 bases, and 9 bases lay in between. The CDR3 runs to 14 residues. DNA for the CDR3: TGTGCCAGCAGTTACGCGTCAGGGAATTCACCCCTCCACTTT. This gives the protein CASSYASGNSPLHF.

This clone occurred once. Other DNA sequences in the same sample also yield this CDR3. This chain uses TRBV5-1 with TRBJ1-2; a weak D match, TRBD1 (6 bases). V shed 0 bases and J shed 4 bases, with 7 bases lying between them. Per germline, CDR1 SGHRS and CDR2 YFSETQ. The CDR3 is 13 amino acids. In DNA, the CDR3 is TGCGCCAGCAGCTTGGAGGGGGGCTATGGCTACACCTTC. Translating it yields CASSLEGGYGYTF.

The chain employs TRBV24-1 and TRBJ2-7; TRBD1 agrees at 9 bases. Germline CDR1 reads KGHDR; CDR2 reads SFDVKD. The CDR3 loop spans 17 amino acids. Trimming took 3 bases from V and 5 from J; bases not matched to a gene: 13. DNA of the CDR3: TGTGCCACCAGTGATCCTCGAACCGGGACAGGGAGCGACGAGCAGTACTTC. Its translation is CATSDPRTGTGSDEQYF.

The chain uses TRBV5-4 and TRBJ1-1; no definite D call. CDR1 and CDR2 from the germline V gene are SGHNT and YYREEE (reference sequence). The length of the CDR3 is 16 residues. The V and J ends lost 4 bases and 1 base respectively, with 17 bases between them. DNA for the CDR3: TGTGCCAGCAGCCTGGCCCGAAGGACGACGAACACTGAAGCTTTCTTT. Translated: CASSLARRTTNTEAFF.

This chain links TRBV28 with TRBJ1-6, with TRBD1 matching 8 bases. Germline V lookup: CDR1 MDHEN, CDR2 SYDVKM. The V gene end was trimmed by 6 bases and the J gene end by 10 bases; junction bases not matched to a gene: 11. The CDR3 is 15 amino acids. The CDR3 DNA follows: TGTGCCAGCAGAGAAGAGGTTGGACAGGGATCACCCCTCCACTTT. It encodes CASREEVGQGSPLHF. Using reference TRBV28 and TRBJ1-6 for the parts outside the CDR3, the full variable domain is DVKVTQSSRYLVKRTGEKVFLECVQDMDHENMFWYRQDPGLGLRLIYFSYDVKMKEKGDIPEGYSVSREKKERFSLILESASTNQTSMYLCASREEVGQGSPLHFGNGTRLTVT.

This sequence joins TRBV7-2 and TRBJ2-3, with no clear D. Between the trimmed V and J ends, which lost 1 base and 2 bases, there was a span of 4 bases. Germline CDR1 reads SGHTA; CDR2 reads FQGNSA. There are 13 residues in the CDR3. In nucleotides, the CDR3 is TGTGCCAGCAGCTTAGAGTTCACAGATACGCAGTATTTT. This encodes CASSLEFTDTQYF.

The rearrangement uses TRBV6-1 and TRBJ1-4, with unresolved D. Germline lookup yields CDR1 MNHNS and CDR2 SASEGT. The CDR3 totals 18 residues. V lost 3 bases to trimming and J lost 0 bases, with 17 bases between them. CDR3 DNA sequence: TGTGCCAGCAGTGACAGGACGGGGAGGGCTGCAACTAATGAAAAACTGTTTTTT. The encoded protein is CASSDRTGRAATNEKLFF.

The chain combines TRBV27 with TRBJ2-7; D possibly corresponds to TRBD1 (6 bases). The germline CDR1 and CDR2 sequences are MNHEY and SMNVEV (reference sequence). V dropped 6 bases and J dropped 9 bases, with 15 bases sitting between them. The CDR3 length is 12 residues. In nucleotides, the CDR3 is TGTGCCAGCAGCTTTGACAGGTCTGTGCAGTACTTC. Its protein is CASSFDRSVQYF.

This CDR3 is CASSLAHGSASGNTIYF. CDR3 sequence (DNA): TGTGCCAGCAGCTTAGCCCATGGGAGCGCCTCTGGAAACACCATATATTTT. The chain couples TRBV7-6 to TRBJ1-3, with D uncertain. The CDR3 loop spans 17 amino acids. Germline CDR1 reads SGHVS; CDR2 reads FNYEAQ. The V end lost 0 bases, the J end lost 0 bases, and 12 bases lay between the germline ends.

This sequence joins TRBV6-5 and TRBJ2-7; D gene unclear. Germline CDR1 is MNHEY and CDR2 is SVGAGI. The CDR3 is made up of 12 amino acids. V was shortened by 7 bases and J by 2 bases, with 9 bases between the two germline ends. CDR3 DNA: TGTGCCAGCAAAGACGGAGCCTACGAGCAGTACTTC. Amino acid sequence: CASKDGAYEQYF.

The chain has TRBV28 and TRBJ2-1, with D uncertain. The V gene's germline CDR1 is MDHEN and CDR2 SYDVKM. V gave up 6 bases and J gave up 1 base, with 4 bases separating them. There are 12 residues in the CDR3. The CDR3 protein is CASRGSYNEQFF. The CDR3 DNA sequence: TGTGCCAGCAGGGGTTCCTACAATGAGCAGTTCTTC.

The rearrangement uses TRBV30 and TRBJ2-5; D gene unclear. The ends were cut back, 3 bases at V and 1 base at J, with 18 bases in the middle. This CDR3 contains 16 residues. Germline assignment: CDR1 GTSNPN and CDR2 SVGIG (reference sequence). CDR3 nucleotides: TGTGCCTGGAGGCGCGCGGCCTTAGGCCCCCAAGAGACCCAGTACTTC. Amino acid sequence: CAWRRAALGPQETQYF.

The chain is built from TRBV6-5 and TRBJ2-7, with 7 bases lining up with TRBD1. The CDR3 extends over 15 amino acids. The V gene's germline CDR1 is MNHEY and CDR2 SVGAGI. Losses at the gene ends were 6 bases for V and 2 bases for J; bases not matched to a gene: 10. The CDR3 DNA reads TGTGCCAGCAGGAGACAACGGGACAGCCCCTACGAGCAGTACTTC. This sequence encodes CASRRQRDSPYEQYF.

The V and J genes are TRBV27 and TRBJ1-1, with D tentatively TRBD1 (5 bases). The CDR3 spans 14 residues. Trimming took 4 bases from V and 3 from J, leaving 12 bases between them. The germline gives CDR1 MNHEY, CDR2 SMNVEV (reference sequence). CDR3 coding DNA: TGTGCCAGCAGTTACAACAGGAAGGACACTGAAGCTTTCTTT. Translated: CASSYNRKDTEAFF.

V usage is TRBV27 and J usage is TRBJ2-7; tentative D call: TRBD1 (6 bases). V lost 6 bases to trimming and J lost 3 bases, with 12 bases between them. CDR1 is MNHEY, CDR2 SMNVEV, per germline (reference sequence). The CDR3 loop spans 13 amino acids. The CDR3 loop is CASRRTDIYEQYF. DNA for the CDR3: TGTGCCAGCAGAAGGACAGACATCTACGAGCAGTACTTC.

CDR3 amino acids: CASSVAVVQPQHF. CDR3 coding DNA: TGTGCCAGCAGTGTGGCAGTGGTTCAGCCCCAGCATTTT. The chain has TRBV2 and TRBJ1-5; D gene ambiguous. CDR3 length: 13 amino acids. The ends were cut back, 4 bases at V and 6 bases at J, with 10 bases in the middle. Germline CDR1 SNHLY, CDR2 FYNNEI.

This chain joins TRBV29-1 and TRBJ1-1; D gene uncertain. Trimming removed 3 bases at V and 3 bases at J, with 14 bases between. The CDR3 contains 14 residues. Germline-derived CDR1 and CDR2 are SQVTM and ANQGSEA. The chain's CDR3 is CSVDRGYQDTEAFF. Here the CDR3 DNA reads TGCAGCGTTGATCGTGGATATCAGGACACTGAAGCTTTCTTT.

The rearrangement uses TRBV2 and TRBJ2-2; no firm D call. V shed 10 bases and J shed 1 base, with 10 bases lying between them. The germline CDR1 and CDR2 sequences are SNHLY and FYNNEI. CDR3 length: 13 amino acids. The CDR3 DNA sequence: TGTGCCAACCGGTTGCGGAACACCGGGGAGCTGTTTTTT. Its protein is CANRLRNTGELFF.

This rearrangement joins TRBV5-1 to TRBJ2-3; TRBD2 aligns across 8 bases. CDR3 length equals 15 residues. Germline trimming cut 4 bases from V and 3 bases from J; bases unmatched to any gene: 7. Germline V lookup: CDR1 SGHRS, CDR2 YFSETQ. The CDR3: CASSISGEPTDTQYF. DNA of the CDR3: TGCGCCAGCAGCATTAGCGGGGAACCTACAGATACGCAGTATTTT.

V gene TRBV19 combines with J gene TRBJ2-7, with D tentatively TRBD2 (5 bases). Trimming stripped 5 bases from V and 9 bases from J, with 11 bases between. Germline V lookup: CDR1 LNHDA, CDR2 SQIVND (reference sequence). CDR3 length: 11 residues. CDR3 bases: TGTGCCAGTAGTGGTCGAGGAGGGCAGTACTTC. Translating it yields CASSGRGGQYF.

V is TRBV20-1 and J is TRBJ1-6, with D unresolved. In germline, CDR1 is DFQATT, CDR2 SNEGSKA (reference sequence). Trimming shortened V by 3 bases and J by 6 bases, and 12 bases separated the two germline ends. This CDR3 is built from 14 residues. This CDR3 reads CSASADGINSPLHF. In DNA form, the CDR3 reads TGCAGTGCTAGTGCCGACGGGATTAATTCACCCCTCCACTTT.

The V gene is TRBV4-3, the J gene TRBJ2-7; perhaps TRBD1 as D (5 bases). Deletions cut 5 bases from V and 4 bases from J, with 18 bases between. Germline CDR1 LGHNA, CDR2 YSLEER. This CDR3 comprises 15 residues. The CDR3 nucleotides read TGCGCCAGCAGCTCAGGGTATCCGGGTTTGTACGAGCAGTACTTC. Its translation: CASSSGYPGLYEQYF.

The rearrangement uses TRBV24-1 and TRBJ1-2; D may be TRBD1 (5 bases). The CDR3 consists of 13 residues. Deletions cut 9 bases from V and 7 bases from J, with 17 bases between. In germline, CDR1 is KGHDR, CDR2 SFDVKD. The CDR3 is CATGGVAWGGYTF. CDR3 DNA sequence: TGTGCCACCGGAGGGGTGGCTTGGGGTGGCTACACCTTC.

The chain carries TRBV6-5 and TRBJ2-5; 9 bases are a match to TRBD2. Germline CDR1 reads MNHEY; CDR2 reads SVGAGI. The CDR3 spans 16 residues. The V gene end was trimmed by 2 bases and the J gene end by 4 bases; junction bases not matched to a gene: 8. The CDR3 protein is CASSYDPAGGLETQYF. CDR3 nucleotide sequence: TGTGCCAGCAGTTACGATCCAGCGGGAGGCTTAGAGACCCAGTACTTC.

V usage is TRBV29-1 and J usage is TRBJ1-2; perhaps TRBD1 as D (5 bases). The V gene lost 3 bases and the J gene lost 4 bases, with 15 bases spanning the gap. Germline-derived CDR1 and CDR2 are SQVTM and ANQGSEA. The CDR3 runs 14 residues. The CDR3 DNA is TGCAGCGTTGAGTGGCCGGGAAGGGGCTATGGCTACACCTTC. It is translated as CSVEWPGRGYGYTF.